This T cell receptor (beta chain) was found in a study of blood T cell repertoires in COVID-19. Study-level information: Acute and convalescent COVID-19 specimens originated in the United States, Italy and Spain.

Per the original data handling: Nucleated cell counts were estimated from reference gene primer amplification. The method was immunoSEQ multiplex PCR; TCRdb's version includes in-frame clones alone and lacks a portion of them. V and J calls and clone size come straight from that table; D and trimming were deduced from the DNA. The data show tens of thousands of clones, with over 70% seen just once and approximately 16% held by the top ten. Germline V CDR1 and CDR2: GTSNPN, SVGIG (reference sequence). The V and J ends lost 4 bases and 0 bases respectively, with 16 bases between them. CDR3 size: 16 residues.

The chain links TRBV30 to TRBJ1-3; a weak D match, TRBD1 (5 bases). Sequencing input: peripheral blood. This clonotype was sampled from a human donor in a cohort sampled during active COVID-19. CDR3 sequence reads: CAWTLPGATSGNTIYF. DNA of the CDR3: TGTGCCTGGACCCTGCCTGGGGCCACCTCTGGAAACACCATATATTTT. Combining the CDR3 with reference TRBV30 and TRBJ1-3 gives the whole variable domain SQTIHQWPATLVQPVGSPLSLECTVEGTSNPNLYWYRQAAGRGLQLLFYSVGIGQISSEVPQNLSASRPQDRQFILSSKKLLLSDSGFYLCAWTLPGATSGNTIYFGEGSWLTVV.